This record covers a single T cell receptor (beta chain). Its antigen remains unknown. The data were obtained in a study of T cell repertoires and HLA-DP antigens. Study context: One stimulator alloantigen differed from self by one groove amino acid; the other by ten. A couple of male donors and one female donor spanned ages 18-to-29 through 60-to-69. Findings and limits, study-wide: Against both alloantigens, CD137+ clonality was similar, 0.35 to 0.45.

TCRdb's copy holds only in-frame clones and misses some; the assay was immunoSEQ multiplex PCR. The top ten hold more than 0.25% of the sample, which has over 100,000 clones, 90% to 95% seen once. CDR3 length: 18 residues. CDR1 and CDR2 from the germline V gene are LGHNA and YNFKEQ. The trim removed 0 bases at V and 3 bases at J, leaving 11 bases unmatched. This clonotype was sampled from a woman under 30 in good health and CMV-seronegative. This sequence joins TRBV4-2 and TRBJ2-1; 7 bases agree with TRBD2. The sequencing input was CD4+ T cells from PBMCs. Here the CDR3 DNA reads TGTGCCAGCAGCCAAGATCTAACCGGCGGGAGCCACTACAATGAGCAGTTCTTC. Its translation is CASSQDLTGGSHYNEQFF.